This note documents a single TCR beta chain sequence. The antigen it binds to is not known. It has no much larger one-base neighbor in the sample; base qualities were not kept. The sample holds other DNA sequences that translate to the same CDR3. The sample belongs to a study of shared clonotypes between healthy human individuals (dated by TCRdb to the early 2020s). Background on the whole study: A few men and two women, aged 18 to 49 years, made up the cohort. For each donor, CD4 naive and CD4 memory were each run on three plates, CD8 naive on two plates, and CD8 memory on one plate. To estimate repertoire size and how much clonotype sharing occurs between individuals, the study deeply sequenced the blood TCR repertoires of roughly 5 healthy adults. To increase sequencing depth and limit assay-specific biases, different laboratories used diverse techniques to prepare libraries and sequence TCR repertoires. Leukapheresis yielded between about 0.94 and 8.9 billion PBMCs per donor. General conclusions and limits of the study: Around 5% of naive CD4, 3.5% of naive CD8, around 2.3% of memory CD4, and about 0.4% of memory CD8 clonotypes were shared across several donors. Based on pairwise subsampling, the degree of clonotype sharing among donors was expected to be affected by sequencing depth. Estimated clonotype richness was generally larger for naive than for memory subsets. The small number of donors limited the genetic and exposure-history diversity represented. Sampling was limited to blood, and TCR repertoires in tissue likely differ from TCR repertoires in blood. Clonotypes shared by all four sorted-subset donors showed higher generation probabilities than non-shared clonotypes. Rarefaction of sorted-subset datasets indicated incomplete sequencing despite the large sequencing depth.

CD8 naive samples were obtained by positive selection for CCR7 among CD45RO-negative cells, yielding a CD45RA+CCR7+ population from which TemRA cells were excluded. The donors were healthy, HIV-negative adults who had no recently reported acute infections or vaccinations. Every donor was a Caucasian adult living in Nashville, Tennessee, USA. Blood was collected by leukapheresis, and PBMCs were isolated by Ficoll-Histopaque density gradient centrifugation and then cryopreserved in liquid nitrogen vapor phase. Analytical flow cytometry was used to check the purity and quantity of every magnetically sorted T cell population. Genomic DNA was isolated from every sorted fraction and measured by UV absorbance on a Nanodrop 2000c. Counted from cysteine to phenylalanine, this CDR3 has 14 amino acids. The DNA shown is the 42-base CDR3, in frame from base 1. CDR1 and CDR2 are drawn from the germline V gene (reference sequence): MNHEY, SMNVEV. Germline trimming amounts to 3 bases on V and 3 bases on J, with 3 as the count of junction bases outside the gene matches.

Using the deep immunoSEQ assay, TCR CDR3 regions were amplified from genomic DNA by multiplex PCR. Extracted genomic DNA from each cell subset was spread evenly across all wells of several immunoSEQ 96-well plates, with each plate serving as a replicate. Each replicate PCR for sorted subsets received around 210 ng genomic DNA, equal to about 30,000 T cell genomes. The purified libraries were quantified using a Qubit 3.0 fluorometer, sized with a Bioanalyzer 2100, and then quantified again using the KAPA Library Quantification kit. Every immunoSEQ 96-well plate was sequenced on a dedicated single-read 150-cycle Illumina NextSeq 550 flow cell. The original pipeline was this. Because the immunoSEQ output included only junctional sequences and no quality scores, the filtering could not be the same as the filtering used for full-length reads. Sequences were annotated with PyIR, a Python wrapper for IgBLAST v1.9, using IMGT germline references to assign V/J genes and CDR3. Reads with weak V/J assignments (E-value above 1e-6), missing CDR3, stop codons, out-of-frame junctions, or ambiguous translated residues were removed. A V3J clonotype was defined by an identical inferred V gene, J gene, and CDR3 amino acid sequence. To compute the percentage overlap between repertoires, the number of shared unique clonotypes was divided by the size of the smaller repertoire. Repertoire richness was assessed with RTK rarefaction, the Chao1 estimator, and Recon v2.1 estimates of unobserved clonotypes. Generation probabilities were computed with OLGA for all TCRbeta clonotypes obtained by the gDNA method from several donors. Here the immuneACCESS table is served through TCRdb, limited to in-frame sequences with V and J called. Missing clones are a known gap in these copies; in checked studies unresolved V genes cover under half, and the rest lacks a known reason. The V and J calls and clone size come from that table; D and trimming were worked out from the DNA. The table for this sample lists about 2.1 million clones; 93% of them were counted only once. 1.5% to 2% of the sample is held by the ten biggest clonotypes.

Rearrangement joined TRBV27 to TRBJ2-7; 9 junctional bases match TRBD2. Source material: naive CD8+ T cells from PBMCs. The cell subset or site label here, explained by the study, means: CD45RA+CCR7+. The source is a man aged 18 to 29 in good health. Some clones in this sample may be carry-over from other donors' samples. The CDR3 in this case is CASSFGTSSYEQYF. Read as DNA, the sequence is TGTGCCAGCAGTTTTGGGACTAGCAGCTACGAGCAGTACTTC.